A selection of T cell receptor beta chains follows, all from one sample in a study of blood T cells in healthy people across ages. TCRdb used MiXCR to reprocess the 5' RACE reads, holding one entry per CDR3 protein. The sample records about 900,000 distinct CDR3 sequences, 62% being singletons. The sample comprised blood. The receptor set was obtained from a man in his thirties or forties in good health. Each CDR3 is given with its conserved first and last residue. Fields, in order: D gene, J gene, V gene, CDR3 protein. A D gene is named only where the DNA matches it firmly.

>TRBD1|TRBJ2-7|TRBV20-1
CSARDSGQGGDYEQYF
>TRBD2|TRBJ2-7|TRBV27
CASSPPPGLDPYEQYF
>TRBD2|TRBJ2-5|TRBV20-1
CSGTSGAGETQYF
>.|TRBJ2-5|TRBV20-1
CSAPAPETQYF
>TRBD2|TRBJ2-1|TRBV7-2
CASSLGRAGGSEQFF
>.|TRBJ2-7|TRBV27
CASSFGPGDYEQYF
>TRBD1|TRBJ1-2|TRBV9
CASSGYYRGQGPYGYTF
>.|TRBJ2-6|TRBV27
CASSFQAAGANVLTF
>.|TRBJ2-1|TRBV4-3
CASSQDTAGARRFF
>TRBD1|TRBJ1-5|TRBV12-3/TRBV12-4
CASSLTRGRNQPQHF
>.|TRBJ1-1|TRBV29-1
CSVLWNTEAFF
>TRBD1|TRBJ2-1|TRBV5-1
CASSYRGQGYNEQFF
>TRBD2|TRBJ2-4|TRBV7-2
CASSTRLSGGDIQYF
>.|TRBJ2-1|TRBV7-8
CASSFLARGPNNEQFF
>.|TRBJ2-2|TRBV28
CASSFWTANTGELFF
>TRBD2|TRBJ2-5|TRBV4-3
CASSQESPASGGAETQYF
>.|TRBJ1-2|TRBV5-1
CASSFARSGVDYGYTF
>TRBD1|TRBJ1-1|TRBV4-2
CASSPERGQGNTEAFF
>.|TRBJ2-1|TRBV7-2
CASSDGRNRGRNEQFF
>TRBD1|TRBJ1-2|TRBV20-1
CSARGQAQFVYGYTF
>.|TRBJ2-3|TRBV6-6
CASSIPGTDTQYF
>.|TRBJ2-4|TRBV27
CANKRRAGKNIQYF
>TRBD1|TRBJ1-4|TRBV15
CATSRDYDRGPEKLFF
>TRBD2|TRBJ2-5|TRBV9
CASSVDPLAGGKETQYF
>.|TRBJ1-1|TRBV20-1
CSAPSAQGTEAFF
>TRBD2|TRBJ2-2|TRBV7-8
CASSLAGRRELFF
>TRBD2|TRBJ2-1|TRBV12-3/TRBV12-4
CASRSSGGAGNEQFF
>TRBD2|TRBJ2-1|TRBV6-4
CASSVLAGSNEQFF
>TRBD2|TRBJ2-7|TRBV7-8
CASSATSFLSYEQYF
>.|TRBJ2-1|TRBV9
CASSENGRGDEQFF
>TRBD2|TRBJ2-1|TRBV6-2/TRBV6-3
CASSKTSPYNEQFF
>.|TRBJ2-7|TRBV20-1
CSCLSSAYEQYF
>.|TRBJ1-2|TRBV7-8
CASSLDGNLYGYTF
>.|TRBJ1-2|TRBV29-1
CSVEMRGVYGYTF
>.|TRBJ2-2|TRBV7-8
CASSLLGPGALNTGELFF
>TRBD2|TRBJ2-1|TRBV6-2/TRBV6-3
CASSRPTSGVGNEQFF
>TRBD2|TRBJ2-1|TRBV20-1
CSARGRLAGASSYNEQFF